The 18 T cell receptor beta chains below come from one sample, sequenced in a study of CD8+ T cells in alopecia areata. Extraction of RNA preceded its reverse transcription into cDNA, which served as the sequencing template. Produced via immunoSEQ multiplex PCR; TCRdb's table is partial and in-frame only. The sample carries around 34,000 clones, around 50% recorded once. Material for sequencing was NKG2D-high CD8+ T cells sorted from blood. The receptors shown here come from a human donor with alopecia areata.

The J gene is TRBJ2-5, the V gene TRBV5-6; D unresolved. CDR1 SGHDT and CDR2 YYEEEE come from the germline V gene. Trimming pared 0 bases from V and 5 bases from J, leaving 11 bases between. The CDR3 spans 14 residues. CDR3 nucleotides: TGTGCCAGCAGCTTGGCTGCCGGGTGGGAGACCCAGTACTTC. It codes for CASSLAAGWETQYF.

The chain is built from TRBV28 and TRBJ2-7, with D hard to call. The CDR3 totals 11 residues. CDR1 is MDHEN, CDR2 SYDVKM, per germline. The ends were cut back, 5 bases at V and 2 bases at J, with 4 bases in the middle. CDR3 region: CASSIAYEQYF. The CDR3 DNA is TGTGCCAGCAGTATCGCCTACGAGCAGTACTTC.

The V call is TRBV6-4, the J call TRBJ2-3; D may be TRBD1 or TRBD2 (5 bases each). The length of the CDR3 is 16 residues. Trimming removed 2 bases at V and 0 bases at J, with 12 bases between. Germline CDR1 MRHNA, CDR2 SNTAGT. The CDR3 coding sequence is TGTGCCAGCAGTGACAGGGGAGAGACTAGCACAGATACGCAGTATTTT. Residues: CASSDRGETSTDTQYF.

The rearrangement joins TRBV4-3 to TRBJ2-3; D is possibly TRBD1 or TRBD2 (5 bases each). Trimming shortened V by 8 bases and J by 3 bases, and 21 bases separated the two germline ends. CDR3 length equals 16 residues. CDR1 and CDR2 from the germline V gene are LGHNA and YSLEER. The CDR3 DNA sequence: TGCGCCAGCTCACAAGATGGGGACCCGGAAACAGATACGCAGTATTTT. Translation: CASSQDGDPETDTQYF.

CDR3 residues: CASTDILDTEAFF. CDR3 coding DNA: TGTGCCAGCACGGACATACTAGACACTGAAGCTTTCTTT. The chain is built from TRBV25-1 and TRBJ1-1; a possible D gene is TRBD1 (5 bases). This CDR3 is built from 13 residues. The V end was cut by 7 bases, the J end by 3 bases, with 12 bases between. Germline CDR1 and CDR2: MGHDK and SYGVNS.

The chain combines TRBV6-6 with TRBJ1-1; possibly TRBD1 for D (5 bases). This CDR3 spans 15 amino acids. Germline V gives CDR1 MNHNY, CDR2 SVGAGI (reference sequence). V lost 8 bases, J lost 2 bases, and 18 bases lay in between. The CDR3 nucleotides read TGTGCCAGCCCCAAGTTGGGACCGCCCAACACTGAAGCTTTCTTT. This sequence encodes CASPKLGPPNTEAFF.

This clone was detected a few times. The V and J genes are TRBV7-9 and TRBJ2-1, with TRBD2 matching 12 bases. Germline V gene sequence: CDR1 SEHNR, CDR2 FQNEAQ (reference sequence). The CDR3 length is 16 residues. The ends lost 3 bases at V and 6 bases at J; junction bases unmatched: 6. The CDR3 here is CASSFETSGRGNEQFF. The CDR3 DNA sequence: TGTGCCAGCAGCTTTGAGACTAGCGGGAGAGGCAATGAGCAGTTCTTC. Combining the CDR3 with reference TRBV7-9 and TRBJ2-1 gives the whole variable domain DTGVSQNPRHKITKRGQNVTFRCDPISEHNRLYWYRQTLGQGPEFLTYFQNEAQLEKSRLLSDRFSAERPKGSFSTLEIQRTEQGDSAMYLCASSFETSGRGNEQFFGPGTRLTVL.

The rearrangement links TRBV7-9 to TRBJ2-1; D remains unclear. The CDR3 has 12 amino acids. The V gene lost 3 bases and the J gene lost 16 bases, with 16 bases spanning the gap. Germline CDR1 reads SEHNR; CDR2 reads FQNEAQ (reference sequence). CDR3 DNA: TGTGCCAGCAGCTTGATCGTAACTTACCTATTCTTC. Protein product: CASSLIVTYLFF.

V usage is TRBV9 and J usage is TRBJ2-5; weak D call: TRBD2 (6 bases). Trimming shortened V by 2 bases and J by 5 bases, and 16 bases separated the two germline ends. Germline values: CDR1 SGDLS, CDR2 YYNGEE. This CDR3 comprises 15 residues. The CDR3 sequence: CASSVAGTGGETQYF. The CDR3 DNA reads TGTGCCAGCAGCGTCGCTGGGACTGGGGGGGAGACCCAGTACTTC.

The chain recombines TRBV4-3 with TRBJ2-5; perhaps D is TRBD1 or TRBD2 (5 bases each). Germline V gene lookup returns CDR1 LGHNA and CDR2 YSLEER. V was pared by 4 bases and J by 5 bases, with 14 bases between. The CDR3 totals 14 residues. In DNA, the CDR3 is TGCGCCAGCAGCCGCTGGGGGTTCCCGGAGACCCAGTACTTC. Translating gives CASSRWGFPETQYF.

The chain combines TRBV5-1 with TRBJ1-1, with D uncertain. The CDR3 spans 14 residues. Germline V gene sequence: CDR1 SGHRS, CDR2 YFSETQ. V was cut by 0 bases and J by 1 base, with 7 bases left in between. Written as DNA, the CDR3 is TGCGCCAGCAGCTTGGAGGAGTGGAACACTGAAGCTTTCTTT. Translated, it gives CASSLEEWNTEAFF.

This clone was seen repeatedly, ten times or more. The gene calls are TRBV4-1 and TRBJ2-7, with D tentatively TRBD1 (5 bases). With 4 bases removed from V and 2 bases from J, the gap between germline ends came to 9 bases. Germline CDR1 and CDR2: MGHRA and YSYEKL. This CDR3 has 13 amino acids. CDR3 residues: CASSPGKTYEQYF. The CDR3 DNA reads TGCGCCAGCAGCCCAGGGAAAACCTACGAGCAGTACTTC.

The chain recombines TRBV28 with TRBJ1-5; 7 nucleotides agree with TRBD1. Germline V gene sequence: CDR1 MDHEN, CDR2 SYDVKM. The V gene end was trimmed by 5 bases and the J gene end by 1 base; junction bases not matched to a gene: 8. The CDR3 contains 16 residues. The CDR3 DNA reads as TGTGCCAGCAGTAAGACAGGGTCCAAAAGCAATCAGCCCCAGCATTTT. Its protein product is CASSKTGSKSNQPQHF.

The chain combines TRBV7-9 with TRBJ1-1; 7 nucleotides align to TRBD1. From germline, CDR1 is SEHNR and CDR2 FQNEAQ (reference sequence). CDR3 length equals 18 residues. Trimming removed 5 bases from V and 0 bases from J; junction bases left unmatched: 15. The CDR3 sequence: CASSPLGPDRPMNTEAFF. The CDR3 DNA sequence: TGTGCCAGCAGCCCCTTGGGCCCGGACAGGCCAATGAACACTGAAGCTTTCTTT. The entire variable domain, with the rest obtained from reference TRBV7-9 and TRBJ1-1, is as follows: DTGVSQNPRHKITKRGQNVTFRCDPISEHNRLYWYRQTLGQGPEFLTYFQNEAQLEKSRLLSDRFSAERPKGSFSTLEIQRTEQGDSAMYLCASSPLGPDRPMNTEAFFGQGTRLTVV.

This clone has a count of ten or more. The chain combines TRBV4-2 with TRBJ2-4; 9 positions match TRBD2. The V and J ends lost 0 bases and 11 bases, in that order; junction bases with no gene match: 8. CDR1 and CDR2 (germline): LGHNA, YNFKEQ. The CDR3 is made up of 15 amino acids. DNA of the CDR3: TGTGCCAGCAGCCAAGATGAGGGCGGGGGGGAAGTTCAGTACTTC. Residues: CASSQDEGGGEVQYF.

This clone was seen more than once but under ten times. A read error may produce the germline difference seen at one junction end. The genes are TRBV29-1 and TRBJ2-7, with D possibly being TRBD1 (6 bases). Germline V gives CDR1 SQVTM, CDR2 ANQGSEA. The CDR3 extends over 12 amino acids. CDR3 sequence reads: CSVVRRDRRLIF. The CDR3 bases are TGCAGCGTTGTGCGGAGAGACAGGAGGCTTATCTTC.

J is TRBJ2-1 and V is TRBV7-3, with 8 bases fitting TRBD1. The germline V gene encodes CDR1 SGHTA and CDR2 FQGTGA. The CDR3 runs 13 residues. V lost 2 bases, J lost 7 bases, and 1 base stayed unmatched. CDR3 sequence reads: CASSLDRGNEQFF. In DNA form, the CDR3 reads TGTGCCAGCAGCTTAGACAGGGGAAATGAGCAGTTCTTC.

This clone was counted between two and nine times. The chain employs TRBV23-1 and TRBJ2-7, with 8 bases lining up with TRBD1. TRBV23-1 is labeled an ORF, and its function is uncertain. The CDR3 covers 14 residues. With 3 bases clipped from V and 6 bases from J, the junction kept 7 bases outside the gene matches. The CDR3: CASSHWTGTPEQYF. Here the CDR3 DNA reads TGCGCCAGCAGTCATTGGACAGGGACCCCCGAGCAGTACTTC.